This record concerns one T cell receptor (beta chain) sequence. This clone's antigen is unknown. Base-call qualities are not available, and no considerably larger clone is one nucleotide away. This entry comes from a study of cytomegalovirus exposure and HLA in healthy donors (dated by TCRdb to about 2017). Broadly, across the study: In an earlier analysis of under 750 of the donors, 276 Gb of sequence data and roughly 100 million unique TCR beta sequences from 180 million or so T cells were reported. Donor age, sex, ethnicity and CMV serostatus were collected together with the repertoire data. The study profiled the T cell repertoires of hundreds of subjects by immunosequencing and related them to cytomegalovirus serostatus. The aim of the study was to test whether cataloging public T cell receptors could identify signatures of past pathogen exposure. The number of typed donors differed by locus: 629-630 for A, B, C, DRB1 and DQB1; some 500 for DQA1; approximately 600 for DPA1; and roughly 450 for DPB1. Among about 390 genotyped donors of the cohort, an average of 235,054 unique TCR beta nucleotide sequences were sequenced per donor, about a sixth of them non-productive. Class I and class II HLA loci were covered by the typing at four-digit resolution. Genome-wide SNP genotypes for about 65% of the roughly 670 donors were used in a later genetic analysis, which treated that subset as a discovery cohort. Several DR-DQ haplotypes were treated as single units for association and clustering because of strong linkage in the cohort. The later analysis used no new phenotypic data to find candidate immune exposures, relying instead on TCR beta sequences and their occurrence across donors. Besides the first cohort of more than 650 subjects, a separate validation cohort made up of over a hundred different subjects was used. A later analysis re-examined previously published TCR beta repertoires from 500 to 700 donors and added high-resolution HLA genotyping to investigate patterns of TCR occurrence. Every repertoire in the discovery cohort had been generated on one and the same sequencing platform. High-throughput TCR immunosequencing, statistical association of individual TCRs with disease status, and machine learning were combined to predict cytomegalovirus infection status. An early release that covered some 640 HLA-typed donors contained about 300 gigabases of sequencing data and tens of millions of unique TCR sequences. In an earlier analysis of 500 to 650 of the donors, high-throughput TCR beta sequencing was used to judge whether each TCR beta V gene segment behaved as functional or pseudogenic. Of the roughly 400 genotyped donors, approximately 80% fell in the genetic ancestry cluster associated with self-reported Caucasian donors. Findings and caveats that apply to the study as a whole: A further reported finding was that TCR beta sequences accurately predicted the HLA-A and HLA-B alleles for most subjects in the first cohort. Because HLA typing was missing for some donors at each locus, association tests included only the typed subset. According to a later genetic analysis, donors in an Asian-associated ancestry cluster had fewer N-insertions in productive TCRs than the approximately 670-donor mean. The earlier analysis of approximately 590 of the donors excluded around 17 rarely observed V segments, including chromosome 9 orphons, because counts were too low. The authors suggested that the approach could potentially be generalized to other disease states and immunological phenotypes. In an earlier analysis of over 550 of the donors, most TCR beta V segments were observed in productive rearrangements about 90% or about 30% of the time, broadly matching IMGT annotations. A later analysis found that HLA-associated TCR beta chains were more clonally expanded and had lower generation probabilities than equally common non-associated chains. According to a later analysis, TCR association rates differed among HLA loci, with DRB1 alleles showing the most associated TCRs and HLA-C alleles showing the fewest. For the cohort, immune exposure information was limited to CMV serostatus. Specific HLA alleles were associated with 15,000 to 20,000 TCR beta sequences at a false discovery rate of 0.05 in a later analysis. Linkage disequilibrium might explain the correlated functional status among segregating V segments, but an unknown experimental factor could not be ruled out. A later analysis found that most CMV-associated TCR beta chains appeared HLA-restricted, with HLA associations seemingly driven largely by CMV exposure. In the study, roughly 160 TCR beta chains were listed as associated with cytomegalovirus. Most TCR sequences were observed very rarely across donors, whereas some public TCRs were present in many individuals. The presence/absence analyses assumed that sequencing depth was roughly uniform across donors, and that assumption may not be true. V-gene and J-gene trimming of TCR beta chains was associated with a missense DCLRE1C variant in a later genetic analysis, and the association was replicated in an independent cohort. In vitro tests confirmed that a few of the cytomegalovirus-associated TCR beta chains recognize cytomegalovirus antigens. When HLA alleles, especially DR and DQ, strongly co-occurred, TCR associations were difficult to assign to individual alleles. The classifier was reported to diagnose cytomegalovirus status with high specificity and sensitivity in both the original and validation cohorts. Only TCR beta chains were sequenced in this cohort, and the absence of alpha or paired-chain data limited detectable features. Because the 87-base-pair reads could not distinguish some IMGT-functional V segments, including TRBV6-2 and TRBV6-3, those segments were excluded. In a later analysis, several top co-occurrence clusters were reported to appear linked to parvovirus B19, influenza, CMV and Epstein-Barr virus. A group of highly shared sequence variants was considered likely to be a technical artifact of the sequencing pipeline.

The germline V gene (reference sequence) sets CDR1 to SEHNR and CDR2 to FQNEAQ. From cysteine to phenylalanine, the CDR3 is 14 amino acids long. The DNA shown is the 42-base CDR3, in frame from base 1. V loses 2 bases at its end and J loses 4 bases; junction bases beyond the gene matches: 3. In total, around 600 healthy bone marrow donors made up the cohort. At the time of sampling, all cohort members were nominally healthy, though unrecorded immune exposures were likely present. The donor was CMV seropositive and belonged to the group of a few hundred seropositive cohort members. A peripheral blood sample was collected from each donor, and TCR beta sequencing was performed on peripheral blood mononuclear cells. Genomic DNA extraction from the blood cell samples was performed with the Qiagen DNeasy Blood Extraction Kit. The method was the immunoSEQ multiplex PCR assay. For the multiplex PCR, a mixture combining 60 forward primers for TCR Vbeta segments and 13 reverse primers for TCR Jbeta segments was used. The CDR3 region of rearranged TCR beta genes was amplified from genomic DNA by a multiplex PCR assay. The amplified TCR beta libraries were sequenced on the Illumina HiSeq System as 87-base-pair reads. In the authors' own workflow: A later analysis counted tens of millions of unique TCR beta chains across the 666 repertoires, and 9 million to 14 million of these chains were shared by at least two donors. Raw reads were error-corrected and collapsed into unique sequences with a nearest-neighbor algorithm that merged closely related sequences to remove PCR and sequencing errors. Alignment of CDR3 sequences to IMGT reference sequences was used to assign V, D and J gene segments. For a sequence to be retained, a match of at least six nucleotides was required to both a V gene segment and a J gene segment. A rearrangement counted as productive if the CDR3 had no stop codons and remained in frame with V and J, and every other rearrangement counted as non-productive. Following IMGT convention, CDR3 was defined as the stretch from the second conserved V-encoded cysteine to the conserved J-encoded phenylalanine. Sequences without an unambiguous match to a single V gene segment were excluded from the earlier analysis of 450 to 750 of the donors. In an earlier analysis of approximately 560 of the donors, a V segment was called functional when productive rearrangements were above 56.7%, and segregating when the standard deviation between donors exceeded 5%. A statistical classification framework was built for diagnosing cytomegalovirus status from the catalog of TCR beta chain sequences. In a later analysis, TCR nucleotide sequences were compared against IMGT/GENE-DB human TR gene sequences so that V and J genes could be assigned. In a later analysis, CDR3 sequences and most-parsimonious VDJ recombination scenarios were assigned using the TCRdist pipeline. A later analysis defined each TCR beta chain by its CDR3 amino acid sequence plus V-gene family, and excluded reads lacking a unique V-gene family. A later analysis removed 550 to 650 highly shared, low-generation-probability nucleotide sequences to deal with suspected cross-contamination and a sequencing artifact. In a later analysis, a clonal expansion index was calculated for each public chain from normalized within-repertoire ranks of inferred template counts. A later analysis computed generation probabilities with a VDJ recombination model fitted to out-of-frame rearrangements, and checked the results against IGoR. In a later analysis, hypergeometric tests were used to score TCR-TCR, TCR-HLA and TCR-CMV co-occurrence, with a repertoire-size bias correction applied to TCR pairs. A later analysis estimated false discovery rates by permuting HLA or CMV assignments 20 times. In a later analysis, co-occurring TCRs were grouped using DBSCAN, with TCRdist sequence similarity added in when clustering inside HLA-allele-positive subsets. Co-occurrence clustering excluded repertoires with fewer than 30,000 or more than 120,000 public chains, plus five with anomalous nucleotide sharing. This is the immuneACCESS table as TCRdb keeps it, with only in-frame sequences that have V and J called. A part of the clones is gone; compared with another copy, unresolved V genes explain less than half, and the rest is unexplained. That table furnishes V, J and clone size, whereas the DNA furnished D and trimming. Recorded for this sample are 100,000 or so clones; over 9.5% of them occurred a single time. The ten largest clones capture roughly 16% of the sample.

The sequenced sample was PBMCs. Recombination connected TRBV7-9 to TRBJ2-7; 9 of the junction bases match TRBD2. This clonotype was obtained from a man aged 40-55 years in good health and CMV-seropositive. In nucleotide form, the sequence is TGTGCCAGCAGCTTACTAGCGGGAAGGTACGAGCAGTACTTC. Its translation reads: CASSLLAGRYEQYF.